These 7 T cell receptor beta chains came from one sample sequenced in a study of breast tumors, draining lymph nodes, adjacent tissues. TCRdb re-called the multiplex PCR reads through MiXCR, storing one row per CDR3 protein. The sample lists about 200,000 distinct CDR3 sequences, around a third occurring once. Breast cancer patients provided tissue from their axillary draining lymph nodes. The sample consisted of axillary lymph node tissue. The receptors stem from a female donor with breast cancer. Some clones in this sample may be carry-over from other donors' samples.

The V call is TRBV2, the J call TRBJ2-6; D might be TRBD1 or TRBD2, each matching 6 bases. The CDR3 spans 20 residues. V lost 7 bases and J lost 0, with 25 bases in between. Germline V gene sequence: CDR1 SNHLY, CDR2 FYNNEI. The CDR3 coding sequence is TGTGCCAGCAAAGGAGGGGGAGTCCCCGGGCTGTGCTCTGGGGCCAACGTCCTGACTTTC. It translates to CASKGGGVPGLCSGANVLTF.

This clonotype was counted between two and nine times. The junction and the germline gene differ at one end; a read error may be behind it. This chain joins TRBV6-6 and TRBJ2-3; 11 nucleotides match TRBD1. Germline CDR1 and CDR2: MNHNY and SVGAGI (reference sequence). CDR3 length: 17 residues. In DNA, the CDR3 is TGTGCCAGCAGTCACTCGAGTAGGGGACAGGGGGGAGATACGCAGTATTTT. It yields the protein CASSHSSRGQGGDTQYF.

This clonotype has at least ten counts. CDR3: CASSQEYAGDSPLHF. Written as DNA, the CDR3 is TGTGCCAGCAGCCAAGAATACGCTGGCGACAGCCCCCTCCACTTT. This chain uses TRBV3-1 with TRBJ1-6, with D perhaps matching TRBD1 (5 bases). CDR1 LGHDT and CDR2 YNNKEL come from the germline V gene (reference sequence). With 0 bases removed from V and 13 bases from J, the gap between germline ends came to 16 bases. This CDR3 is built from 15 residues.

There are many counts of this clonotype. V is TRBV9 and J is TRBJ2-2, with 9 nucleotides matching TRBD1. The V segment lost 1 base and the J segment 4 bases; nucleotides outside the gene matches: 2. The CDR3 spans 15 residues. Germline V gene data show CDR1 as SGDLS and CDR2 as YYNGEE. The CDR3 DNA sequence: TGTGCCAGCAGCGTAACAGGGGGCGGCACCGGGGAGCTGTTTTTT. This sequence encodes CASSVTGGGTGELFF.

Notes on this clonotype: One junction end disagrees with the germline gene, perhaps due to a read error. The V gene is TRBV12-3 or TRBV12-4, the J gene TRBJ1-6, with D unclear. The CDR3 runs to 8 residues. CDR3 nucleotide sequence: TGTGCCAGCACCGGGGTCGTCTTT. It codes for CASTGVVF.

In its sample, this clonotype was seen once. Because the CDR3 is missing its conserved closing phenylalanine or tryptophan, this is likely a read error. CDR3 sequence: CASRPRDRYYGYTL. CDR3 DNA: TGTGCCAGCAGACCCCGGGACAGATACTATGGCTACACCCTC. The chain combines TRBV7-2 with TRBJ1-2; 7 bases line up with TRBD1. CDR1 is SGHTA and CDR2 is FQGNSA in the germline V gene. V was pared by 6 bases and J by 3 bases, with 7 bases of the junction left unmatched. The CDR3 runs to 14 residues.

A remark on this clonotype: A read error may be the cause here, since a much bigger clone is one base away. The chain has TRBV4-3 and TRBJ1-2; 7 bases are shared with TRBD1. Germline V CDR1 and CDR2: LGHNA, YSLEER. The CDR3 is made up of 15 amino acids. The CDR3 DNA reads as TGCGCCAGCAACCAAGATCCGGGACAGCACTATGGCTACACCTTC. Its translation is CASNQDPGQHYGYTF.